The entry that follows covers one TCR beta chain sequence. Template material for amplifying TCR beta CDR3 regions consisted of RNA transcripts. HTBI primers drove first-round RT-PCR of the TCR CDR3. TCRdb re-derived calls from the multiplex PCR reads in MiXCR, one entry per CDR3 protein. The table shows hundreds of thousands of distinct CDR3 sequences, with 20% occurring only once. This specimen belongs to a study of T cells in Graves' hyperthyroidism and ophthalmopathy. This CDR3 is 15 amino acids long. Germline assignment: CDR1 MNHEY and CDR2 SVGEGT. The sequencing sample was made of blood. The TCR was taken from a man aged 25 to 40 with Graves' ophthalmopathy. This rearrangement joins TRBV6-2 or TRBV6-3 to TRBJ2-1, with 9 bases aligning to TRBD1. The DNA end lines up better with TRBJ2-7; the J call may be wrong. The CDR3 sequence is CATNRGLADYNEQYF. CDR3 DNA sequence: TGTGCCACCAACAGGGGGCTAGCGGATTACAATGAGCAGTACTTC.